The clone carrying this T cell receptor beta chain showed up just a few times. The sample belongs to a study of T cells in Graves' hyperthyroidism and ophthalmopathy. Germline V gene sequence: CDR1 SGHDT, CDR2 YYEEEE. The CDR3 extends over 16 amino acids. With 0 bases removed from V and 4 bases from J, the gap between germline ends came to 14 bases. Among the patients, aged 18 to 65, hyperthyroidism was newly diagnosed and had lasted under 2 months. PBMCs were obtained from about 9.9 ml fresh peripheral blood. Authors of the study amplified TCR beta CDR3 regions from RNA transcripts. An initial round of RT-PCR targeting the TCR CDR3 relied on the HTBI primer set. TCRdb re-analysed the multiplex PCR reads in MiXCR, keeping a single row per CDR3 protein. The sample shows 750,000 to 950,000 distinct CDR3 sequences, roughly 40% of them seen only once.

This chain uses TRBV5-6 with TRBJ1-5; maybe TRBD1 (6 bases). This TCR was recovered from a man between 18 and 29 years old with Graves' hyperthyroidism. The sample comprised blood. The CDR3 loop reads CASSLGRGRGNQPQHF. The CDR3 DNA follows: TGTGCCAGCAGCTTGGGCCGGGGGCGCGGTAATCAGCCCCAGCATTTT. The full variable domain, completed using reference TRBV5-6 and TRBJ1-5, is DAGVTQSPTHLIKTRGQQVTLRCSPKSGHDTVSWYQQALGQGPQFIFQYYEEEERQRGNFPDRFSGHQFPNYSSELNVNALLLGDSALYLCASSLGRGRGNQPQHFGDGTRLSIL.